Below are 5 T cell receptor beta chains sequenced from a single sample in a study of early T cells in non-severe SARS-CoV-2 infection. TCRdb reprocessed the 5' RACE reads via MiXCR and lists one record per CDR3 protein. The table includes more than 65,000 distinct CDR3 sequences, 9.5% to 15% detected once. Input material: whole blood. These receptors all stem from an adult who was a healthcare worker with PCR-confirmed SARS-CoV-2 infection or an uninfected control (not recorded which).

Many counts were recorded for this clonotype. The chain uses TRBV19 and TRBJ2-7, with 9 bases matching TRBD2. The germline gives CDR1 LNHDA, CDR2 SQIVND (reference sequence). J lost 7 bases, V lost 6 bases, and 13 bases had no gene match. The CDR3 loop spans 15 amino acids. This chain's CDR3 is CASSPTGLATGEQYF. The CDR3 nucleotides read TGTGCCAGTAGCCCCACGGGACTAGCAACCGGTGAGCAGTACTTC.

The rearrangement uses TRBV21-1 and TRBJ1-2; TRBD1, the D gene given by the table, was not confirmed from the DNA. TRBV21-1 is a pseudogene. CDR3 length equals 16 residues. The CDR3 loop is CASSSPGQSILYGYTF. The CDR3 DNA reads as TGTGCCAGCAGCAGTCCGGGACAGAGTATTTTATATGGCTACACCTTC.

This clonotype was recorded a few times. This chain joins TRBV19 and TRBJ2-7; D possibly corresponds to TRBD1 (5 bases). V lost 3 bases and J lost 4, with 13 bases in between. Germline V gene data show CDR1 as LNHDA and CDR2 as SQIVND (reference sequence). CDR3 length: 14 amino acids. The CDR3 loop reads CASSILSTAYEQYF. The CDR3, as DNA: TGTGCCAGTAGTATCCTCTCGACAGCTTACGAGCAGTACTTC. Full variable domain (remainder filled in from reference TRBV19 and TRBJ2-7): DGGITQSPKYLFRKEGQNVTLSCEQNLNHDAMYWYRQDPGQGLRLIYYSQIVNDFQKGDIAEGYSVSREKKESFPLTVTSAQKNPTAFYLCASSILSTAYEQYFGPGTRLTVT.

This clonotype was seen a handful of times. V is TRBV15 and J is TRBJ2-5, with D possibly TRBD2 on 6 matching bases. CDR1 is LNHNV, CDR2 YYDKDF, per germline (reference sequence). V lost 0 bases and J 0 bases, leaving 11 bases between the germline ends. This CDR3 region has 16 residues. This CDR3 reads CATSRDGGGYQETQYF. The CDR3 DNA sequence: TGTGCCACCAGCAGAGACGGCGGAGGGTACCAAGAGACCCAGTACTTC.

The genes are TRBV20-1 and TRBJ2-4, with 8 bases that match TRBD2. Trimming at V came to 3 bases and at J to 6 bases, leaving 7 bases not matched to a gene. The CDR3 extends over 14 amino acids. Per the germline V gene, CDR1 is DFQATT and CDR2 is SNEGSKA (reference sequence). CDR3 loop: CSARTGGPGNIQYF. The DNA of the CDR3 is TGCAGTGCTAGGACGGGAGGGCCTGGAAACATTCAGTACTTC.